These 27 T cell receptor beta chains were sequenced from one sample in a study of blood T cell repertoires in COVID-19. Here immunoSEQ multiplex PCR was the method, and the copy in TCRdb shows in-frame clones only, minus some. Of hundreds of thousands of clones in the sample, 65% to 85% were seen once. The sequencing input was peripheral blood. These receptors all stem from a woman aged 80 or older with acute or convalescent COVID-19.

This chain connects TRBV6-5 to TRBJ1-2, with D possibly being TRBD1 (5 bases). The CDR3 runs 15 residues. Germline assignment: CDR1 MNHEY and CDR2 SVGAGI. V dropped 2 bases and J dropped 4 bases, with 14 bases sitting between them. This CDR3 reads CASSYGGTDVYGYTF. CDR3 bases: TGTGCCAGCAGTTACGGCGGGACGGATGTCTATGGCTACACCTTC.

This rearrangement joins TRBV28 to TRBJ1-4, with D perhaps matching TRBD1 (6 bases). V shed 3 bases and J shed 5 bases, with 16 bases lying between them. From germline, CDR1 is MDHEN and CDR2 SYDVKM. The CDR3 is 16 residues long. The CDR3 loop is CASSLGLQGTNEKLFF. Written as DNA, the CDR3 is TGTGCCAGCAGTTTGGGCCTACAGGGAACAAATGAAAAACTGTTTTTT.

This clone was detected only once. The chain uses TRBV5-1 and TRBJ1-1; possible D gene TRBD1, 6 bases. Germline CDR1 SGHRS, CDR2 YFSETQ. Trimming removed 5 bases at V and 8 bases at J, with 19 bases between. This CDR3 contains 14 residues. The CDR3 DNA is TGCGCCAGCAGTCCAAGCGGGGGCACTACCGAAGCTTTCTTT. It translates to CASSPSGGTTEAFF.

This rearrangement joins TRBV29-1 to TRBJ2-3, with 12 bases fitting TRBD1. Trimming took 8 bases from V and 1 from J; bases not matched to a gene: 7. The CDR3 totals 15 residues. Germline V gene sequence: CDR1 SQVTM, CDR2 ANQGSEA. The CDR3 loop reads CSTGTGGAGTDTQYF. DNA of the CDR3: TGCAGCACAGGGACAGGGGGCGCCGGCACAGATACGCAGTATTTT.

The chain uses TRBV14 and TRBJ2-5; 10 bases are shared with TRBD1. Trimming removed 3 bases from V and 4 bases from J; junction bases left unmatched: 8. The germline V gene encodes CDR1 SGHDN and CDR2 FVKESK. The CDR3 loop spans 16 amino acids. Here the CDR3 reads CASSHYMDRGGETQYF. CDR3 DNA: TGTGCCAGCAGCCATTACATGGACAGGGGGGGAGAGACCCAGTACTTC.

The gene calls are TRBV19 and TRBJ1-5; TRBD1 aligns across 8 bases. CDR3 length: 16 residues. V shed 6 bases, J shed 1 base, and the junction held 8 bases outside the gene matches. CDR1 is LNHDA, CDR2 SQIVND, per germline (reference sequence). CDR3 nucleotide sequence: TGTGCCAGTAGCCAATTTCGGACAGGGAGCAATCAGCCCCAGCATTTT. It encodes CASSQFRTGSNQPQHF.

The rearrangement uses TRBV3-1 (or the pseudogene TRBV3-2) and TRBJ1-1; 7 bases fit TRBD1. In germline, CDR1 is LGHDT, CDR2 YNNKEL (reference sequence). The CDR3 runs to 17 residues. Germline trimming cut 4 bases from V and 1 base from J; bases unmatched to any gene: 12. CDR3 sequence (DNA): TGTGCCAGCAGCCCAGGCGGGACAGTGGGATGGAACACTGAAGCTTTCTTT. It translates to CASSPGGTVGWNTEAFF.

This chain connects TRBV5-6 to TRBJ2-1; 11 bases are a match to TRBD2. V shed 3 bases, J shed 4 bases, and the junction held 9 bases outside the gene matches. In germline, CDR1 is SGHDT, CDR2 YYEEEE. This CDR3 has 17 amino acids. The CDR3 DNA is TGTGCCAGCAGCTCCTACCCGGGACTAGCGGCGTACAATGAGCAGTTCTTC. Translation gives CASSSYPGLAAYNEQFF.

This chain connects TRBV19 to TRBJ1-1, with D tentatively TRBD1 (6 bases). Germline V lookup: CDR1 LNHDA, CDR2 SQIVND (reference sequence). The CDR3 runs to 14 residues. Deletions cut 6 bases from V and 5 bases from J, with 16 bases between. CDR3 coding DNA: TGTGCCAGTAGGATCGAGGGGGTTTTGACTGAAGCTTTCTTT. It codes for CASRIEGVLTEAFF.

The chain combines TRBV6-6 with TRBJ2-5; no definite D call. This CDR3 spans 12 amino acids. V shed 2 bases and J shed 2 bases, with 3 bases lying between them. CDR1 is MNHNY and CDR2 is SVGAGI in the germline V gene (reference sequence). In DNA, the CDR3 is TGTGCCAGCAGTTACCCTCAAGAGACCCAGTACTTC. It codes for CASSYPQETQYF.

A word on this clone: Different DNA sequences within this sample yield the same CDR3. The chain employs TRBV27 and TRBJ2-3; D call uncertain. Trimming took 4 bases from V and 6 from J, leaving 8 bases between them. The CDR3 spans 12 residues. Germline CDR1 is MNHEY and CDR2 is SMNVEV (reference sequence). The CDR3 DNA reads TGTGCCAGCAGTTCACCCGGGGATACGCAGTATTTT. As protein: CASSSPGDTQYF.

The chain couples TRBV7-2 to TRBJ2-4; TRBD2 matches at 14 bases. Per the germline V gene, CDR1 is SGHTA and CDR2 is FQGNSA. The CDR3 consists of 18 residues. Losses at the gene ends were 3 bases for V and 2 bases for J; bases not matched to a gene: 6. CDR3 loop: CASSFPGLAGATKNIQYF. The CDR3 nucleotides read TGTGCCAGCAGCTTCCCGGGACTAGCGGGGGCAACCAAAAACATTCAGTACTTC.

The rearrangement links TRBV4-1 to TRBJ1-5; 10 bases align to TRBD1. Trimming removed 2 bases from V and 2 bases from J; junction bases left unmatched: 15. The CDR3 loop spans 20 amino acids. Looked up from germline, CDR1 is MGHRA and CDR2 is YSYEKL. The DNA of the CDR3 is TGCGCCAGCAGCCAAAGTTGGGGACAGGGGAGATGGACGGGCAATCAGCCCCAGCATTTT. Translated: CASSQSWGQGRWTGNQPQHF.

This chain uses TRBV24-1 with TRBJ1-2, with 8 bases matching TRBD1. Germline-derived CDR1 and CDR2 are KGHDR and SFDVKD. The J segment lost 2 bases and the V segment lost 7 bases, leaving 2 bases of the junction unmatched. The CDR3 is 13 residues long. The CDR3 is CATSPGGNYGYTF. The DNA of the CDR3 is TGTGCCACCAGCCCAGGGGGCAACTATGGCTACACCTTC.

V gene TRBV28 combines with J gene TRBJ2-5, with D maybe TRBD2 (6 bases). V lost 1 base and J lost 6, with 9 bases in between. The CDR3 spans 13 residues. From germline, CDR1 is MDHEN and CDR2 SYDVKM. Written as DNA, the CDR3 is TGTGCCAGCAGTTTATCCGGGAGCAAGACCCAGTACTTC. Its translation is CASSLSGSKTQYF.

V is TRBV5-4 and J is TRBJ1-1, with a possible D match to TRBD1 (6 bases). V lost 2 bases to trimming and J lost 7 bases, with 15 bases between them. Per germline, CDR1 SGHNT and CDR2 YYREEE (reference sequence). CDR3 length: 14 amino acids. CDR3: CASSFSTGVSEAFF. CDR3 nucleotides: TGTGCCAGCAGCTTTTCGACAGGAGTCAGTGAAGCTTTCTTT.

The CDR3 DNA reads TGCAGCGTTGAAGGTGTTAGCGGGTACCAAGAGACCCAGTACTTC. As protein: CSVEGVSGYQETQYF. V gene TRBV29-1 combines with J gene TRBJ2-5, with TRBD2 identical over 7 bases. V dropped 1 base and J dropped 0; count of bases not matched to a gene: 5. This CDR3 has 15 residues. From germline, CDR1 is SQVTM and CDR2 ANQGSEA. Together with reference TRBV29-1 and TRBJ2-5, the CDR3 gives the full variable domain: SAVISQKPSRDICQRGTSLTIQCQVDSQVTMMFWYRQQPGQSLTLIATANQGSEATYESGFVIDKFPISRPNLTFSTLTVSNMSPEDSSIYLCSVEGVSGYQETQYFGPGTRLLVL.

This clone was recorded only once. The CDR3 region is CASSQRFPGGFPDTQYF. The CDR3 DNA follows: TGTGCCAGCAGCCAGCGCTTTCCCGGAGGGTTCCCAGATACGCAGTATTTT. The rearrangement links TRBV3-1 (or the pseudogene TRBV3-2) to TRBJ2-3; tentative D call: TRBD2 (6 bases). V shed 3 bases and J shed 4 bases, with 20 bases lying between them. This CDR3 has 17 amino acids. Germline V gene lookup returns CDR1 LGHDT and CDR2 YNNKEL (reference sequence).

The chain employs TRBV28 and TRBJ2-5, with 11 nucleotides matching TRBD1. CDR3 size: 16 residues. Per the germline V gene, CDR1 is MDHEN and CDR2 is SYDVKM. Trimming took 2 bases from V and 5 from J; bases not matched to a gene: 7. CDR3 protein: CASSLGDRGIGETQYF. CDR3 nucleotides: TGTGCCAGCAGTTTAGGGGACAGGGGGATAGGGGAGACCCAGTACTTC.

This clone has more than one count but fewer than ten. The chain combines TRBV5-1 with TRBJ2-3; tentatively, D is TRBD2 (6 bases). Germline CDR1 is SGHRS and CDR2 is YFSETQ. V was clipped by 3 bases and J by 0 bases, with 14 bases between them. This CDR3 has 16 amino acids. Written as DNA, the CDR3 is TGCGCCAGCAGCTCGCTAGCGTCGACTAGCACAGATACGCAGTATTTT. It translates to CASSSLASTSTDTQYF.

The rearrangement joins TRBV7-2 to TRBJ1-1; D perhaps matches TRBD1 (6 bases). This CDR3 has 15 amino acids. From germline, CDR1 is SGHTA and CDR2 FQGNSA. With 5 bases removed from V and 2 bases from J, the gap between germline ends came to 15 bases. The CDR3 is CASSQGLGHNTEAFF. The CDR3 bases are TGTGCCAGCAGCCAGGGGCTGGGCCATAACACTGAAGCTTTCTTT.

The chain combines TRBV6-4 with TRBJ1-5; the match to TRBD1 covers 7 bases. CDR1 is MRHNA and CDR2 is SNTAGT in the germline V gene. The CDR3 extends over 16 amino acids. V shed 3 bases and J 3 bases; nucleotides not matched to a gene: 8. CDR3 region: CASSELYRGDNQPQHF. CDR3 coding DNA: TGTGCCAGCAGTGAACTTTACAGGGGTGACAATCAGCCCCAGCATTTT.

The gene calls are TRBV15 and TRBJ1-1, with D tentatively TRBD1 (6 bases). V shed 5 bases and J shed 1 base, with 8 bases lying between them. From germline, CDR1 is LNHNV and CDR2 YYDKDF (reference sequence). The CDR3 length is 13 residues. The CDR3 bases are TGTGCCACCAGCCGGGACAAGAACACTGAAGCTTTCTTT. Translating it yields CATSRDKNTEAFF.

V gene TRBV3-1 (or the pseudogene TRBV3-2) combines with J gene TRBJ2-3; 10 bases fit TRBD1. Per the germline V gene, CDR1 is LGHDT and CDR2 is YNNKEL (reference sequence). The CDR3 contains 15 residues. V lost 4 bases and J lost 3; bases outside the gene matches: 4. In DNA form, the CDR3 reads TGTGCCAGCAGCCTCCAGGGACAGGGGACAGATACGCAGTATTTT. It codes for CASSLQGQGTDTQYF.

The chain combines TRBV6-5 with TRBJ2-5; TRBD1 agrees at 8 bases. This CDR3 spans 14 amino acids. Germline trimming cut 7 bases from V and 4 bases from J; bases unmatched to any gene: 8. CDR1 and CDR2 (germline): MNHEY, SVGAGI. CDR3 residues: CASIWYRGSETQYF. The CDR3 nucleotides are TGTGCCAGCATTTGGTACAGGGGGTCAGAGACCCAGTACTTC.

This clone was seen once. The chain combines TRBV28 with TRBJ2-5; the match to TRBD1 covers 8 bases. The CDR3 sequence is 13 residues long. The V segment lost 5 bases and the J segment 4 bases; nucleotides outside the gene matches: 3. Germline CDR1 is MDHEN and CDR2 is SYDVKM. Written as DNA, the CDR3 is TGTGCCAGCAGTCGGACAGGGCCAGAGACCCAGTACTTC. Its protein product is CASSRTGPETQYF.

V gene TRBV18 combines with J gene TRBJ1-5, with D possibly being TRBD1 (5 bases). CDR3 length: 15 amino acids. From germline, CDR1 is KGHSH and CDR2 LQKENI. The V end lost 4 bases, the J end lost 3 bases, and 13 bases lay between the germline ends. The CDR3 loop reads CASSRGMDTNQPQHF. The DNA of the CDR3 is TGTGCCAGCTCACGGGGAATGGACACCAATCAGCCCCAGCATTTT.